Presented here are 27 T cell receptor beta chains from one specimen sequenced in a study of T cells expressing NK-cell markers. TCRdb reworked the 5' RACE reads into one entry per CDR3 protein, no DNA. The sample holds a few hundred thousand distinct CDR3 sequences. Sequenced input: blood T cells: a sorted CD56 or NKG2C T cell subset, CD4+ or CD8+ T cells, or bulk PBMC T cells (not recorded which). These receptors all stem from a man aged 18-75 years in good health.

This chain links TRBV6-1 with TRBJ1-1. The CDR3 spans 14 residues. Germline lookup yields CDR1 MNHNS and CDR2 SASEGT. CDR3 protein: CASNSYRRNTEAFF.

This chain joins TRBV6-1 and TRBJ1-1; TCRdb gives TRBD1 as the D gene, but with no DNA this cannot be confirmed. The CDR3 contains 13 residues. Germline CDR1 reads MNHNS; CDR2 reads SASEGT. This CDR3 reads CASIMKRGTEAFF.

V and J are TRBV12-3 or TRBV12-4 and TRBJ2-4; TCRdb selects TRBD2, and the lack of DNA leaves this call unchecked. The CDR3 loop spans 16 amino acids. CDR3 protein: CASSLLAGLNKNIQYF.

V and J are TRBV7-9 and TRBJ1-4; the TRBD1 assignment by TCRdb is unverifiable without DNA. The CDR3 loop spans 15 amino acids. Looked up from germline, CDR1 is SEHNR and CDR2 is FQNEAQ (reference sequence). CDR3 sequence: CASSLPVTAGEKLFF.

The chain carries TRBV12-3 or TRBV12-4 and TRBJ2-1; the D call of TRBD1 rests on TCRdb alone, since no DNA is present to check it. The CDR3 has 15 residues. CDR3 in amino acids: CASRPGQGAGNEQFF.

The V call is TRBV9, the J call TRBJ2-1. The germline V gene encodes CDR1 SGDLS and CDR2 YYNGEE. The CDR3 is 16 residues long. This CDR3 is CASSVELSRSYNEQFF.

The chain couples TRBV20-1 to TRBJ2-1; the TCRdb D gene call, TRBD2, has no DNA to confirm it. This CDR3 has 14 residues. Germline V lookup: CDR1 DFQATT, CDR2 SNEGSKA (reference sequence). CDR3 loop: CSAREPAGGNEQFF.

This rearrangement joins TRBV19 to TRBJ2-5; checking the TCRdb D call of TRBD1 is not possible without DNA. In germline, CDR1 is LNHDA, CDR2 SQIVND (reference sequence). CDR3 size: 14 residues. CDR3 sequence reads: CASSRETGAKTQYF. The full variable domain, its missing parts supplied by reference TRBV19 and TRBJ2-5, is DGGITQSPKYLFRKEGQNVTLSCEQNLNHDAMYWYRQDPGQGLRLIYYSQIVNDFQKGDIAEGYSVSREKKESFPLTVTSAQKNPTAFYLCASSRETGAKTQYFGPGTRLLVL.

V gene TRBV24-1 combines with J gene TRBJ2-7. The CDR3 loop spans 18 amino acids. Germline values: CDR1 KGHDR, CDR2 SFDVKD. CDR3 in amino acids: CATSDLVMLRRRFYEQYF.

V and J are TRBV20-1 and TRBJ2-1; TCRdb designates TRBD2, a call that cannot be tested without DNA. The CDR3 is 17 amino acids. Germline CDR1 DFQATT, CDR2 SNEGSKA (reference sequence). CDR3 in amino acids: CSASRTIGGKTYNEQFF.

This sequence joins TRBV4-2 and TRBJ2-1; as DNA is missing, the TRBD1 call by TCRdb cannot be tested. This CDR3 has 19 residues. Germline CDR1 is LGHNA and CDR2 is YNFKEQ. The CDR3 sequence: CASSQERVNRGRLNNEQFF.

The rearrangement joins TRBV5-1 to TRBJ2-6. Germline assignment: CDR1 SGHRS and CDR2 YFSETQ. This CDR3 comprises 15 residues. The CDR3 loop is CASSTGNSGANVLTF.

This CDR3 is CASSKVLSFFLSTEAFF. V usage is TRBV21-1 and J usage is TRBJ1-1. TRBV21-1 is termed a pseudogene. This CDR3 has 17 residues.

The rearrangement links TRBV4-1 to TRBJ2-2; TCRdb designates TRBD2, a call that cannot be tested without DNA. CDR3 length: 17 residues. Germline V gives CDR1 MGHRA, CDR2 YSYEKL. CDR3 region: CASSQGAAGGPSGELFF.

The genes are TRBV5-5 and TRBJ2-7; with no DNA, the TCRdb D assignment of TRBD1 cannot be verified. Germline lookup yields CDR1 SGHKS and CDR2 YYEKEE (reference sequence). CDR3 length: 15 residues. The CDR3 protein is CASSFDPTDSYEQYF.

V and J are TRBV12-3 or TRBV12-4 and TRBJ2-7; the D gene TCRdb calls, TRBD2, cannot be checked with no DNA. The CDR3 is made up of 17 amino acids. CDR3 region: CASSSTSGGSLIDEQYF.

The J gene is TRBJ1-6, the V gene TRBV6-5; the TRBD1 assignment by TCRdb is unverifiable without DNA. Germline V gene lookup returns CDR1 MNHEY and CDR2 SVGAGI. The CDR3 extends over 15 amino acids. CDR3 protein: CASSYSEGDSSPLHF.

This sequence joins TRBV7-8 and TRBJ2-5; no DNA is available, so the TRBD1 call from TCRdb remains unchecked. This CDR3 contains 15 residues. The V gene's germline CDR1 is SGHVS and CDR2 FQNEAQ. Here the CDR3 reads CASSPRQGMEETQYF.

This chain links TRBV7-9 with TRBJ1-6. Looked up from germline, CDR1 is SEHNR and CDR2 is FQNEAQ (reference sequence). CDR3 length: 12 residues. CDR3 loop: CASQGGSSPLHF. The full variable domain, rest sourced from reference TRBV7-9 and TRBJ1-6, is DTGVSQNPRHKITKRGQNVTFRCDPISEHNRLYWYRQTLGQGPEFLTYFQNEAQLEKSRLLSDRFSAERPKGSFSTLEIQRTEQGDSAMYLCASQGGSSPLHFGNGTRLTVT.

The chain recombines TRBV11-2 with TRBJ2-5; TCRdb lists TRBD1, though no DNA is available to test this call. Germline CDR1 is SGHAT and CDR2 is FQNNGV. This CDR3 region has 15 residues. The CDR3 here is CASSRGRGVQETQYF.

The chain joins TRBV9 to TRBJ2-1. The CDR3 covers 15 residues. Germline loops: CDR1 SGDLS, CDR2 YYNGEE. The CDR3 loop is CASSVSPSSYNEQFF.

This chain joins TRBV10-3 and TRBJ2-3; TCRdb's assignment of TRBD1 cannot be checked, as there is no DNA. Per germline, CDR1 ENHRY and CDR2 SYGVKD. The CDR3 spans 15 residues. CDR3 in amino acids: CAISSGQKGTDTQYF.

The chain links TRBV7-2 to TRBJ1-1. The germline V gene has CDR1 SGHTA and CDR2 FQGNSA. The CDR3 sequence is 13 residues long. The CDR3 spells CASSRVLSTEAFF. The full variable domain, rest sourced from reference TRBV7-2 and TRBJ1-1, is GAGVSQSPSNKVTEKGKDVELRCDPISGHTALYWYRQSLGQGLEFLIYFQGNSAPDKSGLPSDRFSAERTGGSVSTLTIQRTQQEDSAVYLCASSRVLSTEAFFGQGTRLTVV.

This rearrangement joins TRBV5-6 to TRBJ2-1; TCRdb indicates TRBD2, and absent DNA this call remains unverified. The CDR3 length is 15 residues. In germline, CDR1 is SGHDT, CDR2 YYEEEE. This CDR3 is CASRPLGQRRSEQFF.

CDR3 residues: CATSDSSFWTEAFF. This chain joins TRBV10-3 and TRBJ1-1. Per germline, CDR1 ENHRY and CDR2 SYGVKD. The CDR3 length is 14 residues.

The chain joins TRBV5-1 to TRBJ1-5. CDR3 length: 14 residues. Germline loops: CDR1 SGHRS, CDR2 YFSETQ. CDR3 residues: CASSLTPSNQPQHF.

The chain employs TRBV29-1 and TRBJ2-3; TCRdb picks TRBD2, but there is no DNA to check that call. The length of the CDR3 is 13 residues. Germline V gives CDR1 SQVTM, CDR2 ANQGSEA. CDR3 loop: CSARSPSTDTQYF.